The sequence of this T cell receptor (beta chain) was determined in a study of T cells in Graves' hyperthyroidism and ophthalmopathy. RNA transcripts provided the source from which TCR beta CDR3 regions were amplified. First-round RT-PCR of the TCR CDR3 relied on the HTBI primer set. TCRdb re-derived calls from the multiplex PCR reads in MiXCR, one entry per CDR3 protein. The sample contains under 350,000 distinct CDR3 sequences, 15% to 20% of which appear only once. Germline values: CDR1 SGHTA, CDR2 FQGTGA. The CDR3 loop spans 14 amino acids. Trimming took 0 bases from V and 1 from J, leaving 6 bases between them. This clonotype was observed at least ten times.

The chain employs TRBV7-3 and TRBJ1-1; D is ambiguous. Source material: blood. This TCR came from a woman aged 45-59 years with Graves' hyperthyroidism. Here the CDR3 reads CASSLTPGNTEAFF. The CDR3 region has the DNA TGTGCCAGCAGCTTAACTCCGGGGAACACTGAAGCTTTCTTT.